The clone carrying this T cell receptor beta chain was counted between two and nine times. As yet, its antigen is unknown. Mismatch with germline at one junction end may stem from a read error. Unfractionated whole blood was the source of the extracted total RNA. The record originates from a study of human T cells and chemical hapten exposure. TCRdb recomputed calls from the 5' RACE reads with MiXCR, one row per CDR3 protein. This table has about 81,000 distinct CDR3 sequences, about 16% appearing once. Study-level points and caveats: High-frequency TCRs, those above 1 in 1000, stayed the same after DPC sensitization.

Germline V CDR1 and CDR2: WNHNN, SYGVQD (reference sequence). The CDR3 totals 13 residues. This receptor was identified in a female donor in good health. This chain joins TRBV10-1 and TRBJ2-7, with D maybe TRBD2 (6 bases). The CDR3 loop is CATSRGGNYEQYF. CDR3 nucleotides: TGCGCCACCAGTCGGGGCGGGAACTACGAGCAGTACTTC.